Listed below are T cell receptor beta chains from one sample, sequenced in a study of T-cell memory formation after mild COVID-19. TCRdb re-called the 5' RACE reads through MiXCR, storing one row per CDR3 protein. Of around 530,000 distinct CDR3 sequences listed, 20% to 25% were seen once; the top ten hold under 8.5%. The sample was PBMCs or a T cell subset sorted from them (not recorded which). These receptors came from an adult woman who had mild COVID-19 (a few samples of this study predate the infection). Cell type and time point are not known. The CDR3 runs from the conserved cysteine through the conserved F or W. D genes are given only for firm matches. Some rows have no size entry. The others give once, few or many, or a class for an expanded clone.

cdr3_aa cdr3_nt d_call cdr3_length j_call clone_size v_call
CAWGGLREQYF TGTGCCTGGGGCGGACTTCGGGAGCAGTACTTC - 11 TRBJ2-7 - TRBV30
CSARAPVGGGSSEKLFF TGCAGTGCTAGAGCTCCAGTTGGGGGGGGATCAAGCGAAAAACTGTTTTTT - 17 TRBJ1-4 - TRBV20-1
CASSLGAATTYEQYF TGTGCCAGCAGCTTAGGGGCGGCCACCACCTACGAGCAGTACTTC - 15 TRBJ2-7 - TRBV11-1
CASSYGGTGAHTEAFF TGTGCCAGCAGTTACGGGGGGACAGGGGCACACACTGAAGCTTTCTTT TRBD1 16 TRBJ1-1 few TRBV6-5
CASSLTRNEQFF TGTGCCAGCAGTTTAACCAGAAATGAGCAGTTCTTC - 12 TRBJ2-1 many TRBV28
CASRTPRGANTGELFF TGTGCCAGCAGAACCCCCCGTGGGGCGAACACCGGGGAGCTGTTTTTT - 16 TRBJ2-2 - TRBV6-5
CASSTVTGTASYEQYF TGTGCCAGCAGCACCGTGACCGGGACAGCATCATACGAGCAGTACTTC TRBD1 16 TRBJ2-7 - TRBV7-9
CSARVASGRAAQDTQYF TGCAGTGCTAGAGTCGCTAGCGGGAGGGCCGCACAAGATACGCAGTATTTT TRBD2 17 TRBJ2-3 few TRBV20-1
CASSAKTGELFF TGTGCCAGCAGCGCAAAGACCGGGGAGCTGTTTTTT - 12 TRBJ2-2 few TRBV9
CASSFSTGVSYEQYF TGTGCCAGCAGTTTTTCTACCGGGGTCTCCTACGAGCAGTACTTC - 15 TRBJ2-7 few TRBV6-6
CASKRRGEAFF TGTGCCAGCAAACGGCGAGGGGAAGCTTTCTTT - 11 TRBJ1-1 few TRBV6-5
CSARDVAGGTSTDTQYF TGCAGTGCTAGAGACGTAGCGGGCGGAACTAGCACAGATACGCAGTATTTT TRBD2 17 TRBJ2-3 - TRBV20-1
CASRPTSGIYNEQFF TGTGCCAGCAGACCGACTAGCGGGATTTACAATGAGCAGTTCTTC TRBD2 15 TRBJ2-1 few TRBV12-3/TRBV12-4
CASGNGVMADTQYF TGTGCCAGCGGCAACGGGGTAATGGCAGATACGCAGTATTTT - 14 TRBJ2-3 few TRBV2
CASRITGTSNYGYTF TGTGCCAGCAGAATCACCGGGACGAGTAACTATGGCTACACCTTC - 15 TRBJ1-2 - TRBV6-5
CATSDLGTGETQYF TGTGCCACCAGTGATTTGGGGACAGGGGAGACCCAGTACTTC TRBD1 14 TRBJ2-5 few TRBV24-1
CASSSSGTGNSPLHF TGTGCCAGCAGCTCCTCCGGGACAGGCAATTCACCCCTCCACTTT TRBD1 15 TRBJ1-6 - TRBV7-2
CASSFGVSPLHF TGTGCCAGCAGCTTCGGGGTTTCACCCCTCCACTTT - 12 TRBJ1-6 - TRBV5-6